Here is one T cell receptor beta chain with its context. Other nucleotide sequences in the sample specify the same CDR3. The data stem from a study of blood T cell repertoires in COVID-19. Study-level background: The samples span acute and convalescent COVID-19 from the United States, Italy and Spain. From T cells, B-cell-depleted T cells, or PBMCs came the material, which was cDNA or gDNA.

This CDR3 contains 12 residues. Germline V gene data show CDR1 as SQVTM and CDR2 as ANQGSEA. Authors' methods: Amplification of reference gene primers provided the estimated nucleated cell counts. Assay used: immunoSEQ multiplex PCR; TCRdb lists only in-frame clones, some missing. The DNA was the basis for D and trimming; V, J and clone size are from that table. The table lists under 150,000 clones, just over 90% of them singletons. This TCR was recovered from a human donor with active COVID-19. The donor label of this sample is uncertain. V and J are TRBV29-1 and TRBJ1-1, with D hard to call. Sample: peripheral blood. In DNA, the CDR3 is TGCAGTGCCGGAGGTGGGAACACTGAAGCTTTCTTT. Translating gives CSAGGGNTEAFF. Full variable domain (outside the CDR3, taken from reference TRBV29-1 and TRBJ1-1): SAVISQKPSRDICQRGTSLTIQCQVDSQVTMMFWYRQQPGQSLTLIATANQGSEATYESGFVIDKFPISRPNLTFSTLTVSNMSPEDSSIYLCSAGGGNTEAFFGQGTRLTVV.